The 6 T cell receptor beta chains below come from one sample, sequenced in a study of T cells in localized non-small cell lung cancer. Libraries were prepared by immunoSEQ multiplex PCR; TCRdb keeps only in-frame clonotypes and omits some of them. The top ten hold about 8.8% of the sample, which has 1,500 to 2,000 clones, roughly 36% seen once. The sample in question was lung tumor tissue, obtained before any cancer treatment. The receptors derive from a woman aged 40-69 years with stage I lung adenocarcinoma.

In its sample, this clone was seen a few times. At one of its ends the junction is not consistent with the germline gene, which may arise from a read error. The DNA holds an ambiguous or unread base, and X denotes its residue. The V gene is TRBV5-1, the J gene TRBJ2-7; TRBD1 matches 9 bases. The CDR3 is made up of 16 amino acids. From germline, CDR1 is SGHRS and CDR2 YFSETQ. As DNA, the CDR3 is TGCGCCARCAGCCCCGTCGGGACAGGGTTTGGATACGAGCAGTACTTC. Its protein is CAXSPVGTGFGYEQYF.

On this clone itself: The sample carries other DNA sequences with the same CDR3. J is TRBJ2-3 and V is TRBV5-1; no clear D gene. Trimming shortened V by 2 bases and J by 2 bases, and 9 bases separated the two germline ends. Germline V gene lookup returns CDR1 SGHRS and CDR2 YFSETQ. The CDR3 sequence is 14 residues long. This CDR3 is CASSLDNPTDTQYF. The DNA of the CDR3 is TGCGCCAGCAGCTTAGACAACCCCACAGATACGCAGTATTTT.

The chain has TRBV4-1 and TRBJ2-5; D may be TRBD1 (6 bases). Germline values: CDR1 MGHRA, CDR2 YSYEKL. The V end lost 4 bases, the J end lost 5 bases, and 14 bases lay between the germline ends. The CDR3 consists of 14 residues. The CDR3, as DNA: TGCGCCAGCAGCCGCGGTTGGGGGCCGGAGACCCAGTACTTC. Encoded protein: CASSRGWGPETQYF.

This clone ranks as large. V is TRBV11-3 and J is TRBJ2-7; TRBD1 matches at 9 bases. This CDR3 region has 15 residues. V gave up 3 bases and J gave up 3 bases; unmatched junction bases: 6. Germline assignment: CDR1 SGHNT and CDR2 YENEEA. The DNA for the CDR3 is TGTGCCAGCAGCTTGGTAGGGGGACAGGGCTACGAGCAGTACTTC. It specifies CASSLVGGQGYEQYF.

J is TRBJ1-1 and V is TRBV30; D ambiguous. V was cut by 3 bases and J by 1 base, with 9 bases left in between. This CDR3 has 13 residues. Germline V gives CDR1 GTSNPN, CDR2 SVGIG (reference sequence). This CDR3 is CAWRKWENTEAFF. The CDR3 bases are TGTGCCTGGAGAAAATGGGAGAACACTGAAGCTTTCTTT.

This clone was picked up a small number of times. Other DNA variants within this sample encode the same CDR3. The genes are TRBV18 and TRBJ2-3; D is undetermined. There are 12 residues in the CDR3. Trimming cost V 6 bases and J 0 bases, with 4 bases left between them. CDR1 and CDR2 (germline): KGHSH, LQKENI. CDR3 coding DNA: TGTGCCAGCTCCCCAAGCACAGATACGCAGTATTTT. It yields the protein CASSPSTDTQYF.